A selection of T cell receptor beta chains follows, all from one sample in a study of shared clonotypes between healthy human individuals. Using immunoSEQ multiplex PCR, the repertoire was profiled, and TCRdb retains in-frame clones only, with some absent. The sample contains about 2 million clones, about 94% of which appear only once. Sample: naive CD8+ T cells sorted from blood. Receptor source: a young man in good health. The CDR3 runs from the conserved cysteine through the conserved F or W. D genes are given only for firm matches. Clone sizes are given selectively: once, few, many, or a class where the clone is expanded.

v_call	clone_size	d_call	j_call	cdr3_aa	cdr3_nt
TRBV30	-	TRBD2	TRBJ2-7	CAWSQRGGVNEQYF	TGTGCCTGGAGTCAGCGCGGGGGTGTTAACGAGCAGTACTTC
TRBV4-1	-	-	TRBJ2-2	CASSQVTGELFF	TGCGCCAGCAGCCAAGTTACCGGGGAGCTGTTTTTT
TRBV2	once	TRBD2	TRBJ2-1	CASSELAGGYTEQFF	TGTGCCAGCAGCGAACTAGCGGGAGGCTACACTGAGCAGTTCTTC
TRBV5-4	-	TRBD2	TRBJ2-5	CASSLVASGQETQYF	TGTGCCAGCAGCTTGGTGGCTAGCGGCCAAGAGACCCAGTACTTC
TRBV5-1	-	-	TRBJ2-7	CASSLSDSYYEQYF	TGCGCCAGCAGCTTATCGGACAGTTACTACGAGCAGTACTTC
TRBV29-1	-	TRBD1	TRBJ1-2	CSVEDTGTAALGYGYTF	TGCAGCGTTGAAGACACCGGGACAGCGGCCCTTGGGTATGGCTACACCTTC
TRBV5-6	-	-	TRBJ2-7	CASSSGWPEIGEQYF	TGTGCCAGCAGCTCGGGGTGGCCCGAAATAGGAGAGCAGTACTTC
TRBV5-4	-	-	TRBJ2-7	CASSLEGVQYF	TGTGCCAGCAGCTTGGAGGGGGTGCAGTACTTC
TRBV25-1	-	-	TRBJ1-1	CASSELGNTEAFF	TGTGCCAGCAGTGAACTGGGGAACACTGAAGCTTTCTTT
TRBV5-4	-	TRBD2	TRBJ2-7	CASSLASGATYEQYF	TGTGCCAGCAGCTTGGCCAGCGGGGCCACCTACGAGCAGTACTTC
TRBV27	once	-	TRBJ1-5	CASSLTGPDSNQPQHF	TGTGCCAGCAGTTTAACGGGGCCTGATAGCAATCAGCCCCAGCATTTT
TRBV2	-	-	TRBJ1-6	CASSEASENNSPLHF	TGTGCCAGCAGTGAAGCCTCCGAGAATAATTCACCCCTCCACTTT
TRBV4-1	-	-	TRBJ2-6	CASSQGQAGANVLTF	TGCGCCAGCAGCCAAGGCCAGGCTGGGGCCAACGTCCTGACTTTC
TRBV4-1	-	-	TRBJ2-5	CASSQDQEGLGETQYF	TGCGCCAGCAGCCAAGATCAGGAGGGGCTGGGTGAGACCCAGTACTTC
TRBV18	-	TRBD1	TRBJ2-7	CASSPSFRTGSSYEQYF	TGTGCCAGCTCACCAAGTTTCAGGACAGGCAGCTCCTACGAGCAGTACTTC
TRBV9	-	-	TRBJ1-2	CASSPWGGDGYTF	TGTGCCAGCAGCCCCTGGGGAGGAGATGGCTACACCTTC
TRBV7-9	-	-	TRBJ2-2	CASSPGLGELFF	TGTGCCAGCAGCCCAGGGCTCGGGGAGCTGTTTTTT
TRBV6-5	-	-	TRBJ1-2	CASSLGGENYGYTF	TGTGCCAGCAGTTTGGGGGGAGAGAACTATGGCTACACCTTC
TRBV9	-	-	TRBJ2-7	CASSPGGSYEQYF	TGTGCCAGCAGCCCCGGCGGGTCCTACGAGCAGTACTTC
TRBV7-9	-	-	TRBJ1-2	CASSLDFYGYTF	TGTGCCAGCAGCTTGGACTTCTATGGCTACACCTTC
TRBV29-1	-	-	TRBJ2-2	CSVEFPTNTGELFF	TGCAGCGTTGAATTTCCAACTAACACCGGGGAGCTGTTTTTT
TRBV7-3	-	TRBD1	TRBJ2-3	CASSLIGTGGTDTQYF	TGTGCCAGCAGCTTAATCGGGACAGGGGGCACAGATACGCAGTATTTT
TRBV7-9	-	-	TRBJ1-2	CASSSHWTVIYGYTF	TGTGCCAGCAGCTCCCACTGGACAGTGATTTATGGCTACACCTTC
TRBV4-1	once	-	TRBJ2-3	CASSQVSRADTQYF	TGCGCCAGCAGCCAAGTGTCCCGGGCAGATACGCAGTATTTT
TRBV27	-	-	TRBJ2-1	CASSHRQGRAYNEQFF	TGTGCCAGCAGCCACCGACAGGGGAGGGCCTACAATGAGCAGTTCTTC
TRBV4-3	-	-	TRBJ1-1	CASSQYRNTEAFF	TGCGCCAGCAGCCAATACAGAAACACTGAAGCTTTCTTT
TRBV6-6	-	TRBD1	TRBJ2-7	CASSLGTGYEQYF	TGTGCCAGCAGTTTAGGGACAGGCTACGAGCAGTACTTC
TRBV6-5	-	TRBD1	TRBJ2-5	CASSYSGGIQETQYF	TGTGCCAGCAGTTACTCAGGGGGCATCCAAGAGACCCAGTACTTC
TRBV11-3	-	-	TRBJ2-7	CASSLLGAEDEQYF	TGTGCCAGCAGCTTATTGGGGGCTGAAGACGAGCAGTACTTC
TRBV19	once	TRBD1	TRBJ1-1	CASMGQSTEAFF	TGTGCCAGTATGGGACAGAGCACTGAAGCTTTCTTT
TRBV7-9	-	-	TRBJ1-1	CASSLLEAFF	TGTGCCAGCAGCTTACTTGAAGCTTTCTTT
TRBV13	-	-	TRBJ2-2	CASSATRTGELFF	TGTGCCAGCAGCGCGACAAGGACCGGGGAGCTGTTTTTT
TRBV14	-	-	TRBJ2-7	CASSKAGKQYF	TGTGCCAGCAGCAAGGCGGGAAAGCAGTACTTC
TRBV14	-	TRBD1	TRBJ1-2	CASSQDRGTIGYGYTF	TGTGCCAGCAGCCAAGACAGGGGGACGATTGGCTATGGCTACACCTTC
TRBV28	-	-	TRBJ2-7	CASSFGQDGYEQYF	TGTGCCAGCAGTTTCGGCCAGGATGGTTACGAGCAGTACTTC